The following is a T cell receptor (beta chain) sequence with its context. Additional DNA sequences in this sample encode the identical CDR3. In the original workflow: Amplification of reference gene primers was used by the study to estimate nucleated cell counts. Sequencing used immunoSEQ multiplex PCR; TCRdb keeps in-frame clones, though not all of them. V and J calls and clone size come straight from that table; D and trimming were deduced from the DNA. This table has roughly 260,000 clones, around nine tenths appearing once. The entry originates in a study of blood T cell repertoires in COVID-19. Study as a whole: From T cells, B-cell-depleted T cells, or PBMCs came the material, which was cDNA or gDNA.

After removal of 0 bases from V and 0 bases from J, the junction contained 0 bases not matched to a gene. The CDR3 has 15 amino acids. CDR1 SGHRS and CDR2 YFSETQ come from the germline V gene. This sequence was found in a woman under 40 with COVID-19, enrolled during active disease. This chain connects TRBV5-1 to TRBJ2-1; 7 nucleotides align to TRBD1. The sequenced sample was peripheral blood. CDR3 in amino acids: CASSLGQGSYNEQFF. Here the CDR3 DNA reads TGCGCCAGCAGCTTGGGACAGGGCTCCTACAATGAGCAGTTCTTC.